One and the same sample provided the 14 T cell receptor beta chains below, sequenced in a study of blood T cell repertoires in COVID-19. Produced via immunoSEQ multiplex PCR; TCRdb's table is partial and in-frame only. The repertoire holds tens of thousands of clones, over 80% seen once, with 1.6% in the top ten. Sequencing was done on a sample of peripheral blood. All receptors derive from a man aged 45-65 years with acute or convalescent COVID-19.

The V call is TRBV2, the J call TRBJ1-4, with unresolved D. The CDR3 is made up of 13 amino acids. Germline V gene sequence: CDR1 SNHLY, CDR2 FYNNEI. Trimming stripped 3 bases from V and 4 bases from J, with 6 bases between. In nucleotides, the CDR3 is TGTGCCAGCAGTGATCGGGGTAATGAAAAACTGTTTTTT. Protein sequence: CASSDRGNEKLFF.

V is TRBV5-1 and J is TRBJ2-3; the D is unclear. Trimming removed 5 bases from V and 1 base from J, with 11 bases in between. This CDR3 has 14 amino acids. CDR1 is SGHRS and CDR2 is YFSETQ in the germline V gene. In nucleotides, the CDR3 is TGCGCCAGCAGAGCCGTCCCTGGCACAGATACGCAGTATTTT. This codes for CASRAVPGTDTQYF.

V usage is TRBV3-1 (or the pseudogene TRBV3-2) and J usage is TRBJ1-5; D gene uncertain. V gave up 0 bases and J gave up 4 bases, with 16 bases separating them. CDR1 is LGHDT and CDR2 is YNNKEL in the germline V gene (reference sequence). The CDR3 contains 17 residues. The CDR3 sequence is CASSQDRSPRGNQPQHF. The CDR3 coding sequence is TGTGCCAGCAGCCAAGATAGGTCCCCAAGAGGGAATCAGCCCCAGCATTTT.

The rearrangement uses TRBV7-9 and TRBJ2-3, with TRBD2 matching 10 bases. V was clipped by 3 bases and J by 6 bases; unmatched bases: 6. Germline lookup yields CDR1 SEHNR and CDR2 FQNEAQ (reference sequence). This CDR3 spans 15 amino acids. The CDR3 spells CASSFLAGAVDTQYF. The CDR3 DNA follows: TGTGCCAGCAGCTTCCTAGCGGGGGCAGTGGATACGCAGTATTTT.

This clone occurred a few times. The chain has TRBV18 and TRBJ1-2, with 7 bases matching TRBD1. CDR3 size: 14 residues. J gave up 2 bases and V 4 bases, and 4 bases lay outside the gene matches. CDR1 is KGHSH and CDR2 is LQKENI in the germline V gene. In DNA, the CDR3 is TGTGCCAGCTCACGAGGGACAGAGAACTATGGCTACACCTTC. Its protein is CASSRGTENYGYTF.

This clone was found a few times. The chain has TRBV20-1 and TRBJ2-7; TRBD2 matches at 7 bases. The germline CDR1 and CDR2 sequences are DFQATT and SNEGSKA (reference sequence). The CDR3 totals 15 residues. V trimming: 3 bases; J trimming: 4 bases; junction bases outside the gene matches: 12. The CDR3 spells CSASGYGGSLYEQYF. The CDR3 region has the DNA TGCAGTGCTAGTGGGTACGGGGGGAGCTTATACGAGCAGTACTTC.

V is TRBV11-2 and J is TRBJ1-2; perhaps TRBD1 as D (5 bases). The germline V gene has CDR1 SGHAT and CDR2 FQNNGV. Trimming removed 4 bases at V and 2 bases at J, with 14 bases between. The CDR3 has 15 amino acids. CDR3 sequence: CASSYAGQENYGYTF. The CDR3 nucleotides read TGTGCCAGCAGCTACGCAGGGCAGGAGAACTATGGCTACACCTTC. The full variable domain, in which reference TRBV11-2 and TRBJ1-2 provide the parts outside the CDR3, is EAGVAQSPRYKIIEKRQSVAFWCNPISGHATLYWYQQILGQGPKLLIQFQNNGVVDDSQLPKDRFSAERLKGVDSTLKIQPAKLEDSAVYLCASSYAGQENYGYTFGSGTRLTVV.

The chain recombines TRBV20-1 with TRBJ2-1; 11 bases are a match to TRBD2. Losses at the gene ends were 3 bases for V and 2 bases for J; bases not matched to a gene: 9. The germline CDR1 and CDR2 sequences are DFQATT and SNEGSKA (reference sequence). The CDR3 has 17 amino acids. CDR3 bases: TGCAGTGCTAGTTTTACTAGCGGGAGAAAGACCTACAATGAGCAGTTCTTC. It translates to CSASFTSGRKTYNEQFF.

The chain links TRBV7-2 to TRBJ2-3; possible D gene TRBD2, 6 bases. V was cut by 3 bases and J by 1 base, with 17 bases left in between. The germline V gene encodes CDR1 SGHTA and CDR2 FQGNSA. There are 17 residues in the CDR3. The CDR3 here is CASSLATSPGGTDTQYF. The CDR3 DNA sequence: TGTGCCAGCAGCTTGGCGACTAGTCCGGGGGGCACAGATACGCAGTATTTT.

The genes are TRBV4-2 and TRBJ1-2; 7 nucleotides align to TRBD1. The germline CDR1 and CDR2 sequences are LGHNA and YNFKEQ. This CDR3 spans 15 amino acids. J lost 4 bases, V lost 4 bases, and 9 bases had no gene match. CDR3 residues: CASSPGDRDSYGYTF. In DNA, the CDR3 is TGTGCCAGCAGCCCAGGCGACAGGGATTCCTATGGCTACACCTTC.

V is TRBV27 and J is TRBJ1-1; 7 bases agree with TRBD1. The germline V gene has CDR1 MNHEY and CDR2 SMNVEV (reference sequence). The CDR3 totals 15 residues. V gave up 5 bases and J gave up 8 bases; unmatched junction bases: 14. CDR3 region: CASSAPGGGGEEAFF. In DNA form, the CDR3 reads TGTGCCAGCAGTGCCCCCGGTGGAGGGGGCGAGGAAGCTTTCTTT.

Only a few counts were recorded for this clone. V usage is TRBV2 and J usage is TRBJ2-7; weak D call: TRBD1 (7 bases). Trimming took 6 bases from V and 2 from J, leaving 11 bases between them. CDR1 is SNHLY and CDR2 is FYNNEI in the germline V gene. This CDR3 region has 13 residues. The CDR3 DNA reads TGTGCCAGCAGGGAGGGGACAGCCTACGAGCAGTACTTC. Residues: CASREGTAYEQYF. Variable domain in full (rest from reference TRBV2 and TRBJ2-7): EPEVTQTPSHQVTQMGQEVILRCVPISNHLYFYWYRQILGQKVEFLVSFYNNEISEKSEIFDDQFSVERPDGSNFTLKIRSTKLEDSAMYFCASREGTAYEQYFGPGTRLTVT.

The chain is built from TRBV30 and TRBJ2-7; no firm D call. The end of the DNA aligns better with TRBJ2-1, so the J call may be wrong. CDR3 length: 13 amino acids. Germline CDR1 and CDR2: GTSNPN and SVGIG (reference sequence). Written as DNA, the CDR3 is TGTGCCTGGAGTGTACGACTCTACAATGAGCAGTTCTTC. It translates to CAWSVRLYNEQFF.

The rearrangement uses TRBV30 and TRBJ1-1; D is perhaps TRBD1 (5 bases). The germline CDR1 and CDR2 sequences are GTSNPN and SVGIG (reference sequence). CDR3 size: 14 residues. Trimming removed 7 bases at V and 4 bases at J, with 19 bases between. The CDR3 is CAFGSTGAFTEAFF. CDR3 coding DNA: TGTGCCTTCGGTAGTACAGGAGCGTTCACTGAAGCTTTCTTT.